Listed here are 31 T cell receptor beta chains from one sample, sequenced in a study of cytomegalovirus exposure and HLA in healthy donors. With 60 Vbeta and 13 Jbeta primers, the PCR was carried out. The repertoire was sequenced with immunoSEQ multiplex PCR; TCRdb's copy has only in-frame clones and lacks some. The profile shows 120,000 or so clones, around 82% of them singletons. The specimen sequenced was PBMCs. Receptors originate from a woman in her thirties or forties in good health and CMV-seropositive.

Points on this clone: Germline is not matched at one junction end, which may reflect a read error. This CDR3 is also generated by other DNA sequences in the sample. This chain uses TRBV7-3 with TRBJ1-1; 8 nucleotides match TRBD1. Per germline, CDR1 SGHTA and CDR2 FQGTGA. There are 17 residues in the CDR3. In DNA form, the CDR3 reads TGTGCTAGCAGCTCCCTCGGACAGGGTATTGGGGGCACTGAAGCTTTCTTT. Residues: CASSSLGQGIGGTEAFF.

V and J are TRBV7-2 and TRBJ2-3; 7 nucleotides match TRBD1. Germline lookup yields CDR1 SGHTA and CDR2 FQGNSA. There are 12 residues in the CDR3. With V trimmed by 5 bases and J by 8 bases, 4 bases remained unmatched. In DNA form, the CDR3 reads TGTGCCAGCAGCGAGCCAGGGGGTACGCAGTATTTT. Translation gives CASSEPGGTQYF.

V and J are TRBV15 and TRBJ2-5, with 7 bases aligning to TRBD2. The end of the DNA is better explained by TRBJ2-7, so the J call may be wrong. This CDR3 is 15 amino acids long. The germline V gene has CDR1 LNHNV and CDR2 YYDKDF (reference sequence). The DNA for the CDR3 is TGTGCCACCAGCAGATTCGGCGGGAGTATGAACGAGCAGTACTTC. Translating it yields CATSRFGGSMNEQYF.

The chain's CDR3 is CASSPPAWREGLTDTQYF. In DNA form, the CDR3 reads TGTGCCAGCTCACCACCGGCTTGGCGGGAGGGCCTCACAGATACGCAGTATTTT. The chain combines TRBV18 with TRBJ2-3; 9 bases align to TRBD2. The junction had 9 bases not matched to a gene; V was cut back by 0 bases and J by 2 bases. The V gene's germline CDR1 is KGHSH and CDR2 LQKENI. The CDR3 has 18 residues.

The CDR3 DNA sequence: TGTGCCAGCAGCTTCGGACAGGGAGGTTCGGTGGAGACCCAGTACTTC. Its protein is CASSFGQGGSVETQYF. The V gene is TRBV11-3, the J gene TRBJ2-5; TRBD1 matches at 8 bases. The V gene's germline CDR1 is SGHNT and CDR2 YENEEA. The V segment lost 3 bases and the J segment 5 bases; nucleotides outside the gene matches: 11. This CDR3 spans 16 amino acids.

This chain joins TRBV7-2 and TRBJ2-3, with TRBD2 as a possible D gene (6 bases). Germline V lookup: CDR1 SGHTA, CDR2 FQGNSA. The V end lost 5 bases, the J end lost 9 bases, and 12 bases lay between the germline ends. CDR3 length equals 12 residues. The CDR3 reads CASSPTRETQYF. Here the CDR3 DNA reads TGTGCCAGCAGCCCCACACGGGAGACGCAGTATTTT.

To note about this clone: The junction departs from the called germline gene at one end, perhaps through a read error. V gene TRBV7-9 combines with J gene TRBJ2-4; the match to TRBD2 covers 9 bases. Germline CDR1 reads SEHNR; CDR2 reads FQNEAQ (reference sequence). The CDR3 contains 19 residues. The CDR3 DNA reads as TGTTCCAGCAGCTTATTAACTATGGGTAGCGGGAGAGGCAAAAACATTCAGTACTTC. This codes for CSSSLLTMGSGRGKNIQYF.

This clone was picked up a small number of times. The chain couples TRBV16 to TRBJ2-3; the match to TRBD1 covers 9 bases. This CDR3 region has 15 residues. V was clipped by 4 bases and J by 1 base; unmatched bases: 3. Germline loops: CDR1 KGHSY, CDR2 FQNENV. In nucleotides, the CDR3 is TGTGCCAGCAGCCCAAGACAGGGGGGCACAGATACGCAGTATTTT. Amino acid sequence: CASSPRQGGTDTQYF.

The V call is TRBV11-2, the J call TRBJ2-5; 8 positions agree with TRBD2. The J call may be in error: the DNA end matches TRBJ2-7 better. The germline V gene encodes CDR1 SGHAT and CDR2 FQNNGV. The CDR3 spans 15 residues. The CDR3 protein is CASSRGGGLGDEQYF. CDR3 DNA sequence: TGTGCCAGCAGCCGAGGGGGGGGACTAGGAGACGAGCAGTACTTC.

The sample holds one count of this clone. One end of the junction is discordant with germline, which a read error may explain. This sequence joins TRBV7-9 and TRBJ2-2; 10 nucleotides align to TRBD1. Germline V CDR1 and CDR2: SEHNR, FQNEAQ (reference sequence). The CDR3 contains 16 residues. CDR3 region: CSSSLAGTGATGELFF. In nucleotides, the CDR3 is TGTTCCAGCAGCTTAGCCGGGACAGGGGCCACCGGGGAGCTGTTTTTT.

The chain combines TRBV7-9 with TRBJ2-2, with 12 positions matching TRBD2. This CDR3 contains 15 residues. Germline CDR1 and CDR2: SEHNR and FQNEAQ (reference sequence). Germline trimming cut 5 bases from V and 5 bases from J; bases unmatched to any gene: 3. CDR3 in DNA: TGTGCCAGCAGCCTTACTAGCGGGGGGACCGGGGAGCTGTTTTTT. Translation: CASSLTSGGTGELFF.

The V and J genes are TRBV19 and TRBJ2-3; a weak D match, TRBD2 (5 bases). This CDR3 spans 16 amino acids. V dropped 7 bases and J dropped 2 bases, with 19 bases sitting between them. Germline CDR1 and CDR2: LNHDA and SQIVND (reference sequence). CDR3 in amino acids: CASTPGDAGVTDTQYF. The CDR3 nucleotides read TGTGCCAGTACTCCCGGTGACGCCGGGGTCACAGATACGCAGTATTTT.

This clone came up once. The CDR3 loop reads CASSDRDRETNEQFF. CDR3 nucleotides: TGTGCCAGCAGCGACCGGGACAGGGAAACAAATGAGCAGTTCTTC. The chain uses TRBV9 and TRBJ2-1; 9 positions match TRBD1. The V and J ends lost 3 bases and 7 bases, in that order; junction bases with no gene match: 8. Germline V gene data show CDR1 as SGDLS and CDR2 as YYNGEE. The CDR3 extends over 15 amino acids.

The CDR3 bases are TGTGCCAGCAGCCCAGCGGACAGGGGCTGGACAGATACGCAGTATTTT. Amino acid sequence: CASSPADRGWTDTQYF. The chain uses TRBV7-9 and TRBJ2-3, with 9 bases matching TRBD1. The CDR3 contains 16 residues. Germline V gene data show CDR1 as SEHNR and CDR2 as FQNEAQ (reference sequence). The junction had 9 bases not matched to a gene; V was cut back by 5 bases and J by 3 bases.

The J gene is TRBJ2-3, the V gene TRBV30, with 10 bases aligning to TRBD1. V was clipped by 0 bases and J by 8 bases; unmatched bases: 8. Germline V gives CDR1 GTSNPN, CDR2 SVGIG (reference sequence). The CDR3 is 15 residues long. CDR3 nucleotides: TGTGCCTGGAGTGTGGGACAGGGGCGTTCCGGTACGCAGTATTTT. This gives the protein CAWSVGQGRSGTQYF.

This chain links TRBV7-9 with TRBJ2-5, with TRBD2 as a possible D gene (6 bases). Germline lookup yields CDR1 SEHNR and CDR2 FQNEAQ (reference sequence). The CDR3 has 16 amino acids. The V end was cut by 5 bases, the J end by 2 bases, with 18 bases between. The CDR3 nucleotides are TGTGCCAGCAGCCCCCTGGAGGGCGTGGGTCAAGAGACCCAGTACTTC. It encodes CASSPLEGVGQETQYF.

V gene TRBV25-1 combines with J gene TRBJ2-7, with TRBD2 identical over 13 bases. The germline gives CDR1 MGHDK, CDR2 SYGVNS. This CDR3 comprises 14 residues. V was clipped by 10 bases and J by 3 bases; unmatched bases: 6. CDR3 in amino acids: CATTTSGRIYEQYF. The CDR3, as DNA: TGTGCCACCACGACTAGCGGGAGGATCTACGAGCAGTACTTC.

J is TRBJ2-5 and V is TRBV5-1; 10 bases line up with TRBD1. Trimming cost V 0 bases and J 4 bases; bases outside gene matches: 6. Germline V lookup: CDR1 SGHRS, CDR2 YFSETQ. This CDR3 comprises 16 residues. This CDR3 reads CASSLGNWDRGETQYF. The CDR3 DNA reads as TGCGCCAGCAGCTTGGGGAACTGGGACAGGGGAGAGACCCAGTACTTC.

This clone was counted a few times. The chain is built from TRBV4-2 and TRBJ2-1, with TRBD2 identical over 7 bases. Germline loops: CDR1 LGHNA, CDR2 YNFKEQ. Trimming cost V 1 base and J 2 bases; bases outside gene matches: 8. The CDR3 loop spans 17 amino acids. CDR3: CASSQVGGSGTYNEQFF. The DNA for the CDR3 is TGTGCCAGCAGCCAAGTAGGCGGGAGTGGAACCTACAATGAGCAGTTCTTC.

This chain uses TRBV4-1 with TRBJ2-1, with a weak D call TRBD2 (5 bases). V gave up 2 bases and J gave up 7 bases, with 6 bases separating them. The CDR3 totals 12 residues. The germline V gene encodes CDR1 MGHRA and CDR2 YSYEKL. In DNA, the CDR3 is TGCGCCAGCAGCCAATCGGGAAATGAGCAGTTCTTC. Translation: CASSQSGNEQFF.

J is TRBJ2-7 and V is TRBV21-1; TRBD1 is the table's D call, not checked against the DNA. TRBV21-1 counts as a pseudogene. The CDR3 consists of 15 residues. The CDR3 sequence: CASSNPRDRENEQYF. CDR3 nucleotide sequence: TGTGCCAGCAGCAATCCCCGGGACAGGGAGAACGAGCAGTACTTC.

Written as DNA, the CDR3 is TGTGCCAGCAGTAAGACAGGGGGCAACAATCAGCCCCAGCATTTT. Translating it yields CASSKTGGNNQPQHF. The chain employs TRBV28 and TRBJ1-5, with 10 bases lining up with TRBD1. V was pared by 5 bases and J by 3 bases, with 4 bases of the junction left unmatched. The CDR3 spans 15 residues. CDR1 is MDHEN, CDR2 SYDVKM, per germline.

The CDR3 coding sequence is TGTGCCAGCAGCGCAGGGGACCGGGGTTCAGATACGCAGTATTTT. Its translation: CASSAGDRGSDTQYF. J is TRBJ2-3 and V is TRBV9; a weak D match, TRBD1 (6 bases). The V gene lost 3 bases and the J gene lost 4 bases, with 15 bases spanning the gap. This CDR3 contains 15 residues. From germline, CDR1 is SGDLS and CDR2 YYNGEE.

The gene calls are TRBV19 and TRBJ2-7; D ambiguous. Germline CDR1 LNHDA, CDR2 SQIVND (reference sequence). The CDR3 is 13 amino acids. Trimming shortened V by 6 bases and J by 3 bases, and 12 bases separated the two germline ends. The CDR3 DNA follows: TGTGCCAGTAGCGAGGAGAGAAACTACGAGCAGTACTTC. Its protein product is CASSEERNYEQYF.

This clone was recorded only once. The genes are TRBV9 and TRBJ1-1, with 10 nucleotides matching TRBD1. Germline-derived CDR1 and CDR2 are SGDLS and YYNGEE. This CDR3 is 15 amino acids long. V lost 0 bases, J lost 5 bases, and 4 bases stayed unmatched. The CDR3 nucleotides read TGTGCCAGCAGCGTAGGGACAGGGGGTTGGACTGAAGCTTTCTTT. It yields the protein CASSVGTGGWTEAFF. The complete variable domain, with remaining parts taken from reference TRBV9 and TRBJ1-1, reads DSGVTQTPKHLITATGQRVTLRCSPRSGDLSVYWYQQSLDQGLQFLIQYYNGEERAKGNILERFSAQQFPDLHSELNLSSLELGDSALYFCASSVGTGGWTEAFFGQGTRLTVV.

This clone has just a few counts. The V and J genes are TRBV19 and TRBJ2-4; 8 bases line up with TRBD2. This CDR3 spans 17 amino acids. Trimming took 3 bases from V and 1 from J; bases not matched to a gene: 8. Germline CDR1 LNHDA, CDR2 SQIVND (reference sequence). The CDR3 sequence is CASSIGPAGEAKNIQYF. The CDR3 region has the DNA TGTGCCAGTAGTATCGGGCCAGCGGGAGAGGCCAAAAACATTCAGTACTTC.

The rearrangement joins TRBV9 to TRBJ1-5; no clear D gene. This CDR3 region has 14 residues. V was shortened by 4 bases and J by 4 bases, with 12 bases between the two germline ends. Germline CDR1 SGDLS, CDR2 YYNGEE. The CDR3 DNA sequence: TGTGCCAGCAGCTCCCCCCCGGGTAATCAGCCCCAGCATTTT. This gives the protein CASSSPPGNQPQHF.

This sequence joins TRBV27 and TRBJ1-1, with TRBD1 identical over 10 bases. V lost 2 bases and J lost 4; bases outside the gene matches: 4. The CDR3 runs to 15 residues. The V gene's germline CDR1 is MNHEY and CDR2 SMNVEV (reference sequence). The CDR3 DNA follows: TGTGCCAGCAGTTTAGACAGGGGGCTTTTCACTGAAGCTTTCTTT. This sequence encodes CASSLDRGLFTEAFF.

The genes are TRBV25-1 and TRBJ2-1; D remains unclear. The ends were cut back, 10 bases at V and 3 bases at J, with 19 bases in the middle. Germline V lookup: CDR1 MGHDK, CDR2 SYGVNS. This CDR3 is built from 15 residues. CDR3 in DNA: TGTGCCACTTCCGCGCGAAATTTACTCTACAATGAGCAGTTCTTC. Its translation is CATSARNLLYNEQFF.

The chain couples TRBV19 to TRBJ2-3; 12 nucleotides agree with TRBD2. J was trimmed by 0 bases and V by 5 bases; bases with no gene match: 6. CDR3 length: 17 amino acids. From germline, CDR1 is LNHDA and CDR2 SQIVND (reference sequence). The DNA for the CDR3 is TGTGCCAGTAGTCCCCTAGCGGGAGGGTTTAGCACAGATACGCAGTATTTT. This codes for CASSPLAGGFSTDTQYF.

The CDR3 protein is CASSFGTVSGNTIYF. The CDR3, as DNA: TGTGCCAGCAGTTTTGGGACAGTCTCTGGAAACACCATATATTTT. The gene calls are TRBV28 and TRBJ1-3; TRBD1 aligns across 7 bases. Trimming cost V 3 bases and J 0 bases; bases outside gene matches: 2. Per the germline V gene, CDR1 is MDHEN and CDR2 is SYDVKM. This CDR3 has 15 amino acids.